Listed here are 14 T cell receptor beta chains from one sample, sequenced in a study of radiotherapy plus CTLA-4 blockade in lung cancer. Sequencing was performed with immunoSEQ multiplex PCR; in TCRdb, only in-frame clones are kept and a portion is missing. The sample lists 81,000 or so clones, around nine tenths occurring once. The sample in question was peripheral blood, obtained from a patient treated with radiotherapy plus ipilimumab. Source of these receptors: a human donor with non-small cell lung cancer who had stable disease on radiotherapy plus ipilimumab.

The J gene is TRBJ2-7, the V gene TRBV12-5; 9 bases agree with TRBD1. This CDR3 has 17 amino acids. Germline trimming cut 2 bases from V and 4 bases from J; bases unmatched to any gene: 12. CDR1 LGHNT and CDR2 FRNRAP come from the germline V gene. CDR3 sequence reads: CASGLFLTTGGKYEQYF. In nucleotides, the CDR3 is TGTGCTAGTGGTTTGTTTCTTACTACAGGGGGCAAGTACGAGCAGTACTTC.

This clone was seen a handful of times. The CDR3 reads CASSEALQKSYEQYF. CDR3 DNA sequence: TGTGCCAGCAGTGAAGCGCTCCAGAAATCCTACGAGCAGTACTTC. The chain recombines TRBV6-1 with TRBJ2-7, with D uncertain. Trimming took 0 bases from V and 1 from J, leaving 10 bases between them. The V gene's germline CDR1 is MNHNS and CDR2 SASEGT. The CDR3 covers 15 residues.

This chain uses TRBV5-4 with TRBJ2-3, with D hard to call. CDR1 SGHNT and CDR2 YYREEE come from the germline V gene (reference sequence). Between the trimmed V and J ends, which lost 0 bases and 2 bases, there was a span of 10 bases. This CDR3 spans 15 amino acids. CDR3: CASSLDITDTDTQYF. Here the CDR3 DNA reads TGTGCCAGCAGCTTGGACATTACTGACACAGATACGCAGTATTTT. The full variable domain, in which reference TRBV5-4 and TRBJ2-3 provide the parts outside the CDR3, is ETGVTQSPTHLIKTRGQQVTLRCSSQSGHNTVSWYQQALGQGPQFIFQYYREEENGRGNFPPRFSGLQFPNYSSELNVNALELDDSALYLCASSLDITDTDTQYFGPGTRLTVL.

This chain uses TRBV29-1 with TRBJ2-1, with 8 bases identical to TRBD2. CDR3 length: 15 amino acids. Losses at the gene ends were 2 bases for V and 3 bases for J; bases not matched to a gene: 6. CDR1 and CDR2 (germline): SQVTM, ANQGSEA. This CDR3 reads CSVEPASGLYNEQFF. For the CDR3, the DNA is TGCAGCGTTGAACCCGCTAGCGGGCTCTACAATGAGCAGTTCTTC.

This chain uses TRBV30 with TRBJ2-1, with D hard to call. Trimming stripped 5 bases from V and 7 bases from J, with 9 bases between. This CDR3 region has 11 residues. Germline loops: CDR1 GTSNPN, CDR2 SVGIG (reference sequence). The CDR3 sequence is CAWERVNEQFF. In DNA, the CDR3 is TGTGCCTGGGAAAGGGTGAATGAGCAGTTCTTC.

The CDR3 here is CAWSVGTGSYEQYF. The CDR3 coding sequence is TGTGCCTGGAGTGTCGGGACAGGGAGCTACGAGCAGTACTTC. This chain joins TRBV30 and TRBJ2-7; 9 nucleotides align to TRBD1. The trim removed 0 bases at V and 3 bases at J, leaving 3 bases unmatched. Germline V lookup: CDR1 GTSNPN, CDR2 SVGIG (reference sequence). This CDR3 contains 14 residues.

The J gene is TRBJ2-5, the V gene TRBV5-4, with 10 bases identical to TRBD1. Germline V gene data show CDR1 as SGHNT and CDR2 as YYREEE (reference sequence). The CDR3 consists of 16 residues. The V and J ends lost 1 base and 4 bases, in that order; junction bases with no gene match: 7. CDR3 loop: CASSLTAGTGVETQYF. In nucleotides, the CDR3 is TGTGCCAGCAGCTTGACCGCGGGGACAGGGGTAGAGACCCAGTACTTC.

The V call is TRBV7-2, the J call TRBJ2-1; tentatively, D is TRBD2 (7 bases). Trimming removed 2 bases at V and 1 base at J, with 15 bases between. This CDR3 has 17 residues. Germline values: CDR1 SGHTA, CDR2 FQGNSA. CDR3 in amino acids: CASSLRGLAVSYNEQFF. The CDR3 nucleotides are TGTGCCAGCAGCTTACGGGGGCTAGCGGTTTCCTACAATGAGCAGTTCTTC.

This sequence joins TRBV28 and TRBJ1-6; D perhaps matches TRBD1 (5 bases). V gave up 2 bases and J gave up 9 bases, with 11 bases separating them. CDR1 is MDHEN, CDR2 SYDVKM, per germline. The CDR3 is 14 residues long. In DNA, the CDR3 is TGTGCCAGCAGTTTAATCTGGGGGAGTTCACCCCTCCACTTT. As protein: CASSLIWGSSPLHF.

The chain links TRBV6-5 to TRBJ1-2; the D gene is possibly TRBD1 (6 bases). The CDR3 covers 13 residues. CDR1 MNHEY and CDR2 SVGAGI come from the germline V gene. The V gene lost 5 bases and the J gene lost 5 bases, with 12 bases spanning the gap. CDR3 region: CASSPPGQYGYTF. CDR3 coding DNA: TGTGCCAGCAGTCCTCCGGGACAATATGGCTACACCTTC.

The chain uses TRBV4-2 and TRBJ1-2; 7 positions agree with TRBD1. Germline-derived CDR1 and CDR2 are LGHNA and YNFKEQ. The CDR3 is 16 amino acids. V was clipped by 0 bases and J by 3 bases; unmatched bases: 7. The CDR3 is CASSQESRGRDYGYTF. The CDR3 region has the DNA TGTGCCAGCAGCCAAGAATCTAGGGGGCGAGACTATGGCTACACCTTC.

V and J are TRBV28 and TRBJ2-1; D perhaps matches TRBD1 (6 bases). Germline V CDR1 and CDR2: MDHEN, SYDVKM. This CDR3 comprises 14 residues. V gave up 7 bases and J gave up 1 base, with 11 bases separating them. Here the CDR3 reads CASTWGPSYNEQFF. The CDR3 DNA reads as TGTGCCAGCACTTGGGGGCCATCCTACAATGAGCAGTTCTTC.

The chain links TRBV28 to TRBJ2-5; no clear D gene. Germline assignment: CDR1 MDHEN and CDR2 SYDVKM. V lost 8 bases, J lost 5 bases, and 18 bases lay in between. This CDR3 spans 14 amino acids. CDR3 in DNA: TGTGCCAGCGGTGCGCAGATCGCCAGGGAGACCCAGTACTTC. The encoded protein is CASGAQIARETQYF.

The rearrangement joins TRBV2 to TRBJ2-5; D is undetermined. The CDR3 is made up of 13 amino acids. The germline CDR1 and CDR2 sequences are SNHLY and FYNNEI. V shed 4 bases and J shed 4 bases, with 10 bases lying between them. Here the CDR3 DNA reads TGTGCCAGCAGTGCTTACATTGCAGAGACCCAGTACTTC. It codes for CASSAYIAETQYF.